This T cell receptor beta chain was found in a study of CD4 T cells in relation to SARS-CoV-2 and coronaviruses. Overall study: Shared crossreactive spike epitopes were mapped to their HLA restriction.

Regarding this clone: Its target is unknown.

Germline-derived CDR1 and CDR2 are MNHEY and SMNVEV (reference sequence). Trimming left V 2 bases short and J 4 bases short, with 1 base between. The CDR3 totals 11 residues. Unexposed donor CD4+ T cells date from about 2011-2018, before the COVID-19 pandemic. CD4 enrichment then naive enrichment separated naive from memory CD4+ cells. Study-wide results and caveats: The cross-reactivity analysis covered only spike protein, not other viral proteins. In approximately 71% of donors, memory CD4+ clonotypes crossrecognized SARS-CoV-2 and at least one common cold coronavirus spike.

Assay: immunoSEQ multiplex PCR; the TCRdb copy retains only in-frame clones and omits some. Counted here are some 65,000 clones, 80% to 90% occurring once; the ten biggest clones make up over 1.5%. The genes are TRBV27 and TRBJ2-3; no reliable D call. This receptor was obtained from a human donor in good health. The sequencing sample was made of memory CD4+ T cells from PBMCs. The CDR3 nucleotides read TGTGCCAGCAGTTTAGCAGATACGCAGTATTTT. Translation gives CASSLADTQYF.